The clone carrying this T cell receptor beta chain came up once. Its antigen is as yet unknown. This record comes from a study of Ad26.COV2.S vaccination and SARS-CoV-2 variants. The wider study: Intramuscular Ad26.COV2.S doses were given once or twice, 56 days apart. Study-level points and caveats: The placebo group had lower spike-specific TCR breadth than the vaccine recipients did. The TCR breadth and depth analyses may have understated or missed part of the total T cell responses.

Profiled with immunoSEQ multiplex PCR; TCRdb holds only in-frame clones, not every one. The sample consists of some 240,000 clones, roughly 87% of them appearing once. Treatment in this sample: roughly 19 received Ad26.COV2.S at low or high dose, single or two shots; several received placebo; per-sample allocation not given. Samples were taken on day 63 after the first vaccine or placebo injection. The individual, an adult aged 18-55 years, was a donor in Boston. Germline-derived CDR1 and CDR2 are MNHEY and SMNVEV (reference sequence). V gave up 8 bases and J gave up 2 bases; unmatched junction bases: 15. The CDR3 covers 17 residues.

This TCR came from a person aged 18-60 years who received the Ad26.COV2.S COVID-19 vaccine or a placebo. This rearrangement joins TRBV27 to TRBJ1-5; 7 bases align to TRBD1. This material consisted of peripheral blood, taken in a trial of Ad26.COV2.S vaccine versus placebo. CDR3 protein: CASSSIVGGVGNQPQHF. The CDR3, as DNA: TGTGCCAGCTCCTCAATTGTAGGGGGCGTTGGCAATCAGCCCCAGCATTTT.